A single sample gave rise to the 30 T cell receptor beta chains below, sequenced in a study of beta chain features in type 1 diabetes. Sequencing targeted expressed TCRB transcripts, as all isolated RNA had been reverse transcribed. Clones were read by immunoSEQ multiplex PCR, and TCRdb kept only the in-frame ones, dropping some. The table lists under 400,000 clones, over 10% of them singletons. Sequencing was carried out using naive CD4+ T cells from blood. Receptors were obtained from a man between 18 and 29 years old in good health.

As DNA, the CDR3 is TGTGCCAGCTCGCGTACAGGTCCAGATACGCAGTATTTT. It translates to CASSRTGPDTQYF. The chain combines TRBV18 with TRBJ2-3; D possibly corresponds to TRBD1 (5 bases). The V end lost 6 bases, the J end lost 4 bases, and 11 bases lay between the germline ends. Germline-derived CDR1 and CDR2 are KGHSH and LQKENI. This CDR3 comprises 13 residues.

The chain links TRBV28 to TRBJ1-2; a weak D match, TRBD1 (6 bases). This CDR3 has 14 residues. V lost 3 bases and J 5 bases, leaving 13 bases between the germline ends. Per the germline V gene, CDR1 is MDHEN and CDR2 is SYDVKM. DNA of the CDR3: TGTGCCAGCAGTTTGAGGGGGATTTTTTATGGCTACACCTTC. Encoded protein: CASSLRGIFYGYTF.

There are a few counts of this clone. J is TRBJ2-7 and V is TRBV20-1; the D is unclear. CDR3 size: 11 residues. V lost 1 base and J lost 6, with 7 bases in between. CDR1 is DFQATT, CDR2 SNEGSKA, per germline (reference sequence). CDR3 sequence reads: CSARGSGEQYF. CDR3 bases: TGCAGTGCTAGAGGGTCGGGCGAGCAGTACTTC.

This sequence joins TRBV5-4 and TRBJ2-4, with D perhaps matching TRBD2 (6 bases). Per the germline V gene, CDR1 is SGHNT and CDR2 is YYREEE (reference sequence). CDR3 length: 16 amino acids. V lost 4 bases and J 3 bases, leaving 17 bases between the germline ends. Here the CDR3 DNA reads TGTGCCAGCAGCCCCCCACCGCAGGGAGGCAAAAACATTCAGTACTTC. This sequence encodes CASSPPPQGGKNIQYF. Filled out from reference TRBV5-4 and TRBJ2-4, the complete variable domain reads ETGVTQSPTHLIKTRGQQVTLRCSSQSGHNTVSWYQQALGQGPQFIFQYYREEENGRGNFPPRFSGLQFPNYSSELNVNALELDDSALYLCASSPPPQGGKNIQYFGAGTRLSVL.

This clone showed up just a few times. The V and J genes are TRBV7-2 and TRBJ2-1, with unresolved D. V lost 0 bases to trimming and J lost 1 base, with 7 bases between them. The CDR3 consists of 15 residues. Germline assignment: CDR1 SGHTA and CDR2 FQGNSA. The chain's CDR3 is CASSLASFSYNEQFF. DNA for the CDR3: TGTGCCAGCAGCTTAGCGAGCTTTTCCTACAATGAGCAGTTCTTC.

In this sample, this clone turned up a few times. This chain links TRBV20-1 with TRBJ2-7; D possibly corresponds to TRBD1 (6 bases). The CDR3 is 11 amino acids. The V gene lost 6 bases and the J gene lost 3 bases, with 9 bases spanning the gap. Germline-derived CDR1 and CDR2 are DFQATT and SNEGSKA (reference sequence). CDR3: CSARDNYEQYF. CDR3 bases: TGCAGTGCGAGGGACAACTACGAGCAGTACTTC.

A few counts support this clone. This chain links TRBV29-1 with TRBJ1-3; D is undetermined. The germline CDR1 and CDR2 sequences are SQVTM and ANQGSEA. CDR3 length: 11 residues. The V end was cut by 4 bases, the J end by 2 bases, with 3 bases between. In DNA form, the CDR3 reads TGCAGCGTTGTTACTGGAAACACCATATATTTT. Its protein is CSVVTGNTIYF.

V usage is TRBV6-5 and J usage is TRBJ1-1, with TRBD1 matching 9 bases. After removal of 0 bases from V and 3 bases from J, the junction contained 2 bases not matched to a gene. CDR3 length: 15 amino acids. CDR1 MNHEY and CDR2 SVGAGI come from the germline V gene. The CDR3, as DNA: TGTGCCAGCAGTTACTCGAGGACAGGGGACACTGAAGCTTTCTTT. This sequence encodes CASSYSRTGDTEAFF.

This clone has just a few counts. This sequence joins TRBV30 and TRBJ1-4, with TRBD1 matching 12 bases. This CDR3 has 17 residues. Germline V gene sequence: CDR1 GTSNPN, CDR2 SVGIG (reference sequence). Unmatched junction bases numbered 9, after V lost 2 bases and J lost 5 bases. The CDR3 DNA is TGTGCCTGGAGTAGGGGGACAGGGGGCGCCCGAAATGAAAAACTGTTTTTT. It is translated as CAWSRGTGGARNEKLFF.

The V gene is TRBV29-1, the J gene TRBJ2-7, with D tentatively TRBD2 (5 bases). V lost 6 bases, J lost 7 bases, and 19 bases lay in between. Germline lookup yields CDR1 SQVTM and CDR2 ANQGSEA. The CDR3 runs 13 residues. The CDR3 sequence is CSVGGPGEGEQYF. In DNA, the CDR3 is TGCAGCGTGGGCGGACCCGGAGAGGGAGAGCAGTACTTC.

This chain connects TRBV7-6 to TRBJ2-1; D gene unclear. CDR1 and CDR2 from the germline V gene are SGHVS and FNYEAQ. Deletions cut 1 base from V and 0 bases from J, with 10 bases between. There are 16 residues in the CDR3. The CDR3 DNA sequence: TGTGCCAGCAGCTTAGAACAGACGAGCTCCTACAATGAGCAGTTCTTC. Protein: CASSLEQTSSYNEQFF.

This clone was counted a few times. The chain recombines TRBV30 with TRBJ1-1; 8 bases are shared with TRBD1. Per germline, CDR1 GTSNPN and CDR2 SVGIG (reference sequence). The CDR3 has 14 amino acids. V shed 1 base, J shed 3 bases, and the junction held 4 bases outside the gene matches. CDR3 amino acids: CAWSADRVDTEAFF. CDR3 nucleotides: TGTGCCTGGAGTGCGGACAGGGTGGACACTGAAGCTTTCTTT.

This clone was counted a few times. The CDR3 reads CASSFQTGRVGTF. DNA for the CDR3: TGTGCCAGCAGTTTTCAGACAGGAAGGGTGGGAACCTTC. The genes are TRBV28 and TRBJ1-2, with a weak D call TRBD1 (6 bases). The CDR3 has 13 amino acids. Germline assignment: CDR1 MDHEN and CDR2 SYDVKM. The V end was cut by 3 bases, the J end by 14 bases, with 19 bases between.

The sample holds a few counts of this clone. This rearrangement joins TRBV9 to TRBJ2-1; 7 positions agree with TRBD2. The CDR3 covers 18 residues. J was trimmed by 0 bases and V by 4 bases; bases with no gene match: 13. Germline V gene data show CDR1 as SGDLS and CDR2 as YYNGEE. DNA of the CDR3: TGTGCCAGCAGCCTAAGGTGGCTAGCGGAGAGCTCCTACAATGAGCAGTTCTTC. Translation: CASSLRWLAESSYNEQFF.

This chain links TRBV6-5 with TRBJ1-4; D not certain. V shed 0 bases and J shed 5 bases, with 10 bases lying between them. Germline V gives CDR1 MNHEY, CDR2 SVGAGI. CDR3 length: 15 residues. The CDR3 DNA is TGTGCCAGCAGTTACTCGACTCTAGAGAATGAAAAACTGTTTTTT. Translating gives CASSYSTLENEKLFF.

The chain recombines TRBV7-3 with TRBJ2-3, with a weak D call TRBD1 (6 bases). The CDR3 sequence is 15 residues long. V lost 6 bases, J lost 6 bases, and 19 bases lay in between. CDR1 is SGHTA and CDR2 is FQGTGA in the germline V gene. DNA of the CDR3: TGTGCCAGCAGTAGAAGGGGCCCAGGGGCGGATACGCAGTATTTT. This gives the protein CASSRRGPGADTQYF. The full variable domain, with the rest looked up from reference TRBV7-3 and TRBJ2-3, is GAGVSQTPSNKVTEKGKYVELRCDPISGHTALYWYRQSLGQGPEFLIYFQGTGAADDSGLPNDRFFAVRPEGSVSTLKIQRTERGDSAVYLCASSRRGPGADTQYFGPGTRLTVL.

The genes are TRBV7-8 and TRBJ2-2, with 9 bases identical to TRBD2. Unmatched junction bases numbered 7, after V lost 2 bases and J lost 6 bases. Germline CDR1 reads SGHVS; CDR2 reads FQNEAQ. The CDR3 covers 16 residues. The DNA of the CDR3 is TGTGCCAGCAGCTTATTATTGCGGGAGGGCCCCGGGGAGCTGTTTTTT. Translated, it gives CASSLLLREGPGELFF.

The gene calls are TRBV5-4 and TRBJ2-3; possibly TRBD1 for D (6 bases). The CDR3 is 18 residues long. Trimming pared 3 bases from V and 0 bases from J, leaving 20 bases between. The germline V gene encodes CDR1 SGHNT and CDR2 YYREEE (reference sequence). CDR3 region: CASSSGGGRGHSTDTQYF. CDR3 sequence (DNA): TGTGCCAGCAGCTCTGGAGGCGGCAGGGGTCATAGCACAGATACGCAGTATTTT. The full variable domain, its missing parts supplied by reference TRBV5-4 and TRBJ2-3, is ETGVTQSPTHLIKTRGQQVTLRCSSQSGHNTVSWYQQALGQGPQFIFQYYREEENGRGNFPPRFSGLQFPNYSSELNVNALELDDSALYLCASSSGGGRGHSTDTQYFGPGTRLTVL.

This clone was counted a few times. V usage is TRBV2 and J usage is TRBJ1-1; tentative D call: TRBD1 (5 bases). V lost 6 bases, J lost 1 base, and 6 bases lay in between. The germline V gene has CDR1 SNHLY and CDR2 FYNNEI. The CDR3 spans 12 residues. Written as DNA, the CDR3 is TGTGCCAGCAGGACAGCGAACACTGAAGCTTTCTTT. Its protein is CASRTANTEAFF.

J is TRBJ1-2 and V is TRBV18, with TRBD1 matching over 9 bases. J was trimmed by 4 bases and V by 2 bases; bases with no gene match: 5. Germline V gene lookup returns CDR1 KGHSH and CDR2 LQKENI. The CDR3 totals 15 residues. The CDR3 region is CASSPTGTGSYGYTF. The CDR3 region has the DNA TGTGCCAGCTCACCAACCGGGACAGGGAGCTATGGCTACACCTTC.

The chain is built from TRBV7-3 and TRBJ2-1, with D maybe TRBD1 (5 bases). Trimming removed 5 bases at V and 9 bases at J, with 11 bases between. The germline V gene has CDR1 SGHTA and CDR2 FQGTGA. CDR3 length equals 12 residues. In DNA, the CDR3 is TGTGCCAGCAGCGCAGGTGGGGCTGAGCAGTTCTTC. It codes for CASSAGGAEQFF.

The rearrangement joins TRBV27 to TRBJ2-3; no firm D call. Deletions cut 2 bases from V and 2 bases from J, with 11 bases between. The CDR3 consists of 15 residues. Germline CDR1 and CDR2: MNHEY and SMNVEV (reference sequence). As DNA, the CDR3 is TGTGCCAGCAGTTTAATAGGCGGCATCACAGATACGCAGTATTTT. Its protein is CASSLIGGITDTQYF.

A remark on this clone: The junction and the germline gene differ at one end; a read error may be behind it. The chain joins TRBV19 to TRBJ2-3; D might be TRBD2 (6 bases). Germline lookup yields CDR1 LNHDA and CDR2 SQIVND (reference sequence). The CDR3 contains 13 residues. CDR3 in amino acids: CASSPVSDMRRDF. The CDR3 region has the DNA TGTGCCAGTAGCCCGGTTTCCGACATGAGGAGGGATTTT.

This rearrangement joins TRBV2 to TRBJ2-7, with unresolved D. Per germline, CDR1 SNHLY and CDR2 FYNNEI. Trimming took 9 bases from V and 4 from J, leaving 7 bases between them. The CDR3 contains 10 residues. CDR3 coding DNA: TGTGCCAGTACAGAGTACGAGCAGTACTTC. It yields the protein CASTEYEQYF. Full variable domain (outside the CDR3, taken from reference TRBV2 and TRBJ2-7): EPEVTQTPSHQVTQMGQEVILRCVPISNHLYFYWYRQILGQKVEFLVSFYNNEISEKSEIFDDQFSVERPDGSNFTLKIRSTKLEDSAMYFCASTEYEQYFGPGTRLTVT.

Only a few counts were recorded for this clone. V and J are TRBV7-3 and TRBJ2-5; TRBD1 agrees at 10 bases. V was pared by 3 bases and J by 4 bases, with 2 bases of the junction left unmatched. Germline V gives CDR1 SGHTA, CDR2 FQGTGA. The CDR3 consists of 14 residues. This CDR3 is CASSLDRGGETQYF. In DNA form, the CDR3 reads TGTGCCAGCAGCTTGGACAGGGGGGGAGAGACCCAGTACTTC.

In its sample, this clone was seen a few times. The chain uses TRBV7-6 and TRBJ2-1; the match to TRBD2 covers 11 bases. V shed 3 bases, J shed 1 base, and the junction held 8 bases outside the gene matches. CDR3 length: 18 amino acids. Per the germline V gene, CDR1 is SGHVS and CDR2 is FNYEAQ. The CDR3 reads CASSLSTSGSSSYNEQFF. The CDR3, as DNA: TGTGCCAGCAGCTTGAGCACTAGCGGGAGTTCATCCTACAATGAGCAGTTCTTC.

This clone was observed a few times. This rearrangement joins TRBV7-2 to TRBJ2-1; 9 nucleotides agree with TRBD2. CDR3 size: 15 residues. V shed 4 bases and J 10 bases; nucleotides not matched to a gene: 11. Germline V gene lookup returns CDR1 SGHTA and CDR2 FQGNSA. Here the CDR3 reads CASSSSSGNMREQFF. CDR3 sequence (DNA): TGTGCCAGCAGCTCGTCTAGCGGGAATATGAGGGAGCAGTTCTTC.

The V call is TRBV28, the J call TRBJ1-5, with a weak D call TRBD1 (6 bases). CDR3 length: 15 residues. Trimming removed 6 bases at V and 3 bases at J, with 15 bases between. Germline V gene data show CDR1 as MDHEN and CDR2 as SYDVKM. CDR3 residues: CASSSPGQVNQPQHF. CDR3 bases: TGTGCCAGCAGCTCACCGGGACAAGTCAATCAGCCCCAGCATTTT.

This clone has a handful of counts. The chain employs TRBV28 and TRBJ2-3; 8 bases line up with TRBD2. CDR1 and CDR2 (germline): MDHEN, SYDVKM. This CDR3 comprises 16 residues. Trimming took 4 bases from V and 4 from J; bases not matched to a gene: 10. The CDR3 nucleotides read TGTGCCAGCAGTTCCGAGCGGGGGAAAATATCAGATACGCAGTATTTT. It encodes CASSSERGKISDTQYF.

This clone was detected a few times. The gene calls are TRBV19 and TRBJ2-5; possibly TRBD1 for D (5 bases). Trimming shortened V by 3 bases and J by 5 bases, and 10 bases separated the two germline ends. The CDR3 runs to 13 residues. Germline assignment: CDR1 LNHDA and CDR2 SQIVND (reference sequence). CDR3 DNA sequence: TGTGCCAGTAGTATGAGCAGGGTGGAGACCCAGTACTTC. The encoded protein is CASSMSRVETQYF.